The 14 T cell receptor beta chains presented below share a single source sample, sequenced in a study of cytomegalovirus exposure and HLA in healthy donors. PCR involved 60 Vbeta and 13 Jbeta primers. The repertoire was sequenced with immunoSEQ multiplex PCR; TCRdb's copy has only in-frame clones and lacks some. The table shows about 62,000 clones, with roughly 80% occurring only once. Sequenced sample: PBMCs. The receptors come from a woman aged 25-40 years in good health and CMV-seronegative.

This sequence joins TRBV25-1 and TRBJ2-5; 7 bases are a match to TRBD1. The CDR3 extends over 15 amino acids. Germline loops: CDR1 MGHDK, CDR2 SYGVNS. With V trimmed by 3 bases and J by 5 bases, 9 bases remained unmatched. The CDR3 sequence is CASSDVRGKGETQYF. The CDR3 region has the DNA TGTGCCAGCAGTGATGTCAGGGGGAAGGGGGAGACCCAGTACTTC.

This rearrangement joins TRBV6-6 to TRBJ2-3; 9 bases map to TRBD1. After removal of 6 bases from V and 4 bases from J, the junction contained 5 bases not matched to a gene. CDR3 length: 14 amino acids. The germline gives CDR1 MNHNY, CDR2 SVGAGI (reference sequence). The CDR3 is CASSPTGGSDTQYF. CDR3 nucleotides: TGTGCCAGCAGCCCGACAGGGGGTTCAGATACGCAGTATTTT.

The table lists this clone with a few counts. This rearrangement joins TRBV2 to TRBJ1-4, with TRBD1 identical over 10 bases. Germline CDR1 reads SNHLY; CDR2 reads FYNNEI. J lost 5 bases, V lost 8 bases, and 5 bases had no gene match. There are 14 residues in the CDR3. The chain's CDR3 is CASARDRGNEKLFF. The CDR3, as DNA: TGTGCCAGCGCCCGGGACAGGGGAAATGAAAAACTGTTTTTT.

The rearrangement joins TRBV25-1 to TRBJ1-2; 7 bases are a match to TRBD1. The germline gives CDR1 MGHDK, CDR2 SYGVNS. CDR3 length: 13 amino acids. V was pared by 7 bases and J by 2 bases, with 4 bases of the junction left unmatched. CDR3 DNA sequence: TGTGCCAGCACAGGGGGTAGGAACTATGGCTACACCTTC. Its protein is CASTGGRNYGYTF.

The chain links TRBV5-4 to TRBJ2-7, with D maybe TRBD1 (6 bases). Deletions cut 0 bases from V and 4 bases from J, with 17 bases between. Germline values: CDR1 SGHNT, CDR2 YYREEE (reference sequence). This CDR3 is built from 16 residues. CDR3 in amino acids: CASSLEGGSGEYEQYF. The CDR3 DNA follows: TGTGCCAGCAGCTTGGAAGGGGGATCTGGAGAATACGAGCAGTACTTC.

The chain carries TRBV28 and TRBJ2-7; D is ambiguous. Trimming stripped 2 bases from V and 4 bases from J, with 6 bases between. The germline gives CDR1 MDHEN, CDR2 SYDVKM. The CDR3 has 12 residues. Here the CDR3 DNA reads TGTGCCAGCAGTTTAGATAGTTACGAGCAGTACTTC. Residues: CASSLDSYEQYF.

The J gene is TRBJ2-1, the V gene TRBV6-1; D is undetermined. This CDR3 has 11 residues. The V end was cut by 7 bases, the J end by 7 bases, with 8 bases between. In germline, CDR1 is MNHNS, CDR2 SASEGT. The CDR3 DNA sequence: TGTGCCAGCATTGCCGGGAATGAGCAGTTCTTC. Translated: CASIAGNEQFF.

This clone was detected only once. The rearrangement joins TRBV9 to TRBJ2-2, with a weak D call TRBD1 (5 bases). The length of the CDR3 is 13 residues. CDR1 and CDR2 (germline): SGDLS, YYNGEE. Trimming took off 4 bases at V and 6 bases at J, with 10 bases between the two ends. The CDR3, as DNA: TGTGCCAGCAGCCCCCGCAGGGCCGGGGAGCTGTTTTTT. Protein: CASSPRRAGELFF.

CDR3 in amino acids: CASMVDGGLNYGYTF. The CDR3, as DNA: TGTGCCAGCATGGTCGATGGGGGACTTAACTATGGCTACACCTTC. V is TRBV6-1 and J is TRBJ1-2; the D gene is possibly TRBD1 (5 bases). CDR3 length equals 15 residues. The V end was cut by 7 bases, the J end by 1 base, with 16 bases between. Germline assignment: CDR1 MNHNS and CDR2 SASEGT.

For the CDR3, the DNA is TGTGCCAGCAGCTTAGGACTAGCGGACAATTACAATGAGCAGTTCTTC. Translating gives CASSLGLADNYNEQFF. The chain employs TRBV11-2 and TRBJ2-1; the match to TRBD2 covers 9 bases. Unmatched junction bases numbered 5, after V lost 1 base and J lost 4 bases. This CDR3 contains 16 residues. CDR1 and CDR2 from the germline V gene are SGHAT and FQNNGV.

V usage is TRBV7-2 and J usage is TRBJ2-5, with TRBD2 as a possible D gene (5 bases). The last part of the DNA fits TRBJ2-7 better; the J call may be wrong. This CDR3 has 15 amino acids. Germline loops: CDR1 SGHTA, CDR2 FQGNSA. The DNA for the CDR3 is TGTGCCAGCAGCTTAGCGGCGGGCGGTTCCTACGAGCAGTACTTC. Protein product: CASSLAAGGSYEQYF.

The V and J genes are TRBV27 and TRBJ1-5; a weak D match, TRBD1 (5 bases). Trimming shortened V by 7 bases and J by 4 bases, and 14 bases separated the two germline ends. CDR1 and CDR2 from the germline V gene are MNHEY and SMNVEV (reference sequence). The CDR3 is made up of 14 amino acids. Here the CDR3 DNA reads TGTGCCAGCAATCCAGGGCTAACGAATCAGCCCCAGCATTTT. Translation gives CASNPGLTNQPQHF.

V is TRBV19 and J is TRBJ1-3, with TRBD1 as a possible D gene (5 bases). Trimming removed 5 bases at V and 0 bases at J, with 11 bases between. The CDR3 sequence is 15 residues long. The germline gives CDR1 LNHDA, CDR2 SQIVND (reference sequence). The CDR3 coding sequence is TGTGCCAGTAGTGCGACAGCAGCCTCTGGAAACACCATATATTTT. Protein: CASSATAASGNTIYF.

The chain is built from TRBV6-5 and TRBJ2-3; TRBD1 matches 7 bases. The CDR3 totals 15 residues. Unmatched junction bases numbered 9, after V lost 5 bases and J lost 4 bases. The V gene's germline CDR1 is MNHEY and CDR2 SVGAGI. The CDR3 nucleotides are TGTGCCAGCAGTGCCGACAGGGTTCGAGCAGATACGCAGTATTTT. Translation gives CASSADRVRADTQYF.